The 21 T cell receptor beta chains below were found in one sample sequenced in a study of blood T cell repertoires in COVID-19. The method was immunoSEQ multiplex PCR; TCRdb's version includes in-frame clones alone and lacks a portion of them. In the table there are fewer than 250,000 clones, approximately 90% of which are singletons. The sequencing input was peripheral blood. The receptors were sampled from a human donor in a cohort sampled during active COVID-19.

This CDR3 reads CASSLISGEQFF. In DNA, the CDR3 is TGTGCCAGCAGTTTAATAAGCGGGGAGCAGTTCTTC. The gene calls are TRBV28 and TRBJ2-1; perhaps TRBD2 as D (6 bases). Germline V gene sequence: CDR1 MDHEN, CDR2 SYDVKM. CDR3 length: 12 amino acids. V lost 2 bases, J lost 10 bases, and 9 bases lay in between.

V is TRBV5-1 and J is TRBJ2-1; 8 bases fit TRBD1. J gave up 6 bases and V 2 bases, and 7 bases lay outside the gene matches. Germline V gene data show CDR1 as SGHRS and CDR2 as YFSETQ. This CDR3 spans 15 amino acids. The CDR3 here is CASSFGTGTRNEQFF. In DNA form, the CDR3 reads TGCGCCAGCAGCTTCGGGACAGGAACGCGCAATGAGCAGTTCTTC.

V and J are TRBV10-3 and TRBJ2-1, with 9 bases matching TRBD2. This CDR3 region has 13 residues. CDR1 and CDR2 (germline): ENHRY, SYGVKD. J gave up 7 bases and V 5 bases, and 3 bases lay outside the gene matches. DNA for the CDR3: TGTGCCATCAGTAGCGGGGGGCTAAATGAGCAGTTCTTC. Its protein product is CAISSGGLNEQFF.

CDR3 in amino acids: CASSDSIGVTQYF. CDR3 sequence (DNA): TGTGCCAGCAGTGACTCGATAGGGGTTACGCAGTATTTT. V gene TRBV6-4 combines with J gene TRBJ2-3; TRBD1 might be the D (5 bases). Between the trimmed V and J ends, which lost 0 bases and 8 bases, there was a span of 9 bases. This CDR3 region has 13 residues. CDR1 and CDR2 from the germline V gene are MRHNA and SNTAGT.

This clone was seen just once. J is TRBJ2-7 and V is TRBV28; tentatively, D is TRBD1 (5 bases). Germline V CDR1 and CDR2: MDHEN, SYDVKM. This CDR3 has 15 residues. Trimming stripped 1 base from V and 5 bases from J, with 15 bases between. CDR3 in amino acids: CASSLSGQGRDEQYF. For the CDR3, the DNA is TGTGCCAGCAGTTTATCCGGGCAGGGTCGAGACGAGCAGTACTTC.

The chain combines TRBV3-1 (or the pseudogene TRBV3-2) with TRBJ2-1, with TRBD1 matching 7 bases. The CDR3 sequence is 17 residues long. V was clipped by 4 bases and J by 1 base; unmatched bases: 10. Germline V gives CDR1 LGHDT, CDR2 YNNKEL (reference sequence). Here the CDR3 DNA reads TGTGCCAGCAGCCTCCGACAGGGCAGCAGGTCCTACAATGAGCAGTTCTTC. Amino acids: CASSLRQGSRSYNEQFF.

The CDR3: CASSLFQGYSGELFF. The DNA for the CDR3 is TGTGCCAGCAGCTTATTTCAGGGTTATTCCGGGGAGCTGTTTTTT. The genes are TRBV5-6 and TRBJ2-2, with a tentative D call TRBD1 (5 bases). There are 15 residues in the CDR3. V was shortened by 2 bases and J by 6 bases, with 14 bases between the two germline ends. Germline CDR1 and CDR2: SGHDT and YYEEEE. Full variable domain (rest looked up from reference TRBV5-6 and TRBJ2-2): DAGVTQSPTHLIKTRGQQVTLRCSPKSGHDTVSWYQQALGQGPQFIFQYYEEEERQRGNFPDRFSGHQFPNYSSELNVNALLLGDSALYLCASSLFQGYSGELFFGEGSRLTVL.

The rearrangement uses TRBV11-2 and TRBJ2-5, with D possibly being TRBD2 (5 bases). V lost 3 bases to trimming and J lost 2 bases, with 13 bases between them. CDR1 is SGHAT, CDR2 FQNNGV, per germline. The length of the CDR3 is 15 residues. CDR3 coding DNA: TGTGCCAGCAGCTTGCGGGCTAGGTCGCAAGAGACCCAGTACTTC. Amino acid sequence: CASSLRARSQETQYF.

V and J are TRBV30 and TRBJ2-1; 11 bases match TRBD2. V lost 1 base, J lost 9 bases, and 8 bases stayed unmatched. This CDR3 is built from 15 residues. Per the germline V gene, CDR1 is GTSNPN and CDR2 is SVGIG (reference sequence). CDR3 DNA sequence: TGTGCCTGGAGTGGTATAGCGGGGGGGCCTAGTGAGCAGTTCTTC. The encoded protein is CAWSGIAGGPSEQFF.

The chain joins TRBV29-1 to TRBJ2-7; 7 bases match TRBD1. With V trimmed by 7 bases and J by 2 bases, 5 bases remained unmatched. This CDR3 has 12 residues. Germline CDR1 and CDR2: SQVTM and ANQGSEA. The CDR3 DNA reads as TGCAGCGGTCGGGACAGCGCCTACGAGCAGTACTTC. Protein: CSGRDSAYEQYF.

V is TRBV6-5 and J is TRBJ1-2; 8 positions agree with TRBD1. With V trimmed by 5 bases and J by 8 bases, 4 bases remained unmatched. The CDR3 runs 12 residues. Germline V gene data show CDR1 as MNHEY and CDR2 as SVGAGI. The CDR3 DNA reads TGTGCCAGCAGTACGACAGGGGAGGGCTACACCTTC. Translation: CASSTTGEGYTF.

The chain combines TRBV5-1 with TRBJ1-5; D is unclear. CDR1 is SGHRS and CDR2 is YFSETQ in the germline V gene. Trimming took off 3 bases at V and 5 bases at J, with 12 bases between the two ends. The CDR3 contains 14 residues. In DNA form, the CDR3 reads TGCGCCAGCAGCTCGACTGGAGGCGATCAGCCCCAGCATTTT. Its protein is CASSSTGGDQPQHF.

V gene TRBV5-6 combines with J gene TRBJ1-1; TRBD1 might be the D (6 bases). Trimming took 0 bases from V and 6 from J, leaving 12 bases between them. Per the germline V gene, CDR1 is SGHDT and CDR2 is YYEEEE. There are 14 residues in the CDR3. CDR3 DNA sequence: TGTGCCAGCAGCTTGGGGGGGCCTCGGCCTGAAGCTTTCTTT. It specifies CASSLGGPRPEAFF.

This chain joins TRBV18 and TRBJ2-3; D unclear. This CDR3 comprises 13 residues. Germline values: CDR1 KGHSH, CDR2 LQKENI. V shed 0 bases and J shed 5 bases, with 6 bases lying between them. The CDR3 DNA is TGTGCCAGCTCACCACCCGTCGGAGATACGCAGTATTTT. Its protein product is CASSPPVGDTQYF.

The chain uses TRBV5-6 and TRBJ2-3; TRBD1 is a possible D gene (6 bases). Looked up from germline, CDR1 is SGHDT and CDR2 is YYEEEE. Trimming pared 3 bases from V and 4 bases from J, leaving 6 bases between. The CDR3 sequence is 12 residues long. The CDR3 bases are TGTGCCAGCAGCTACAGGGCAGATACGCAGTATTTT. It encodes CASSYRADTQYF.

The chain couples TRBV20-1 to TRBJ2-5; D not resolved. The CDR3 is 11 amino acids. From germline, CDR1 is DFQATT and CDR2 SNEGSKA (reference sequence). V was shortened by 2 bases and J by 3 bases, with 4 bases between the two germline ends. The CDR3 DNA reads TGCAGTGCTAGACGTGAAGAGACCCAGTACTTC. This codes for CSARREETQYF.

The chain combines TRBV7-8 with TRBJ1-5; D is unclear. The CDR3 is made up of 16 amino acids. CDR1 SGHVS and CDR2 FQNEAQ come from the germline V gene. The germline V and J ends were trimmed by 5 bases and 8 bases, with 22 bases remaining between them. The CDR3 sequence is CASSQKRAPGGEPQHF. CDR3 bases: TGTGCCAGCAGCCAAAAACGGGCACCGGGAGGAGAGCCCCAGCATTTT. The variable domain in full, with the rest retrieved from reference TRBV7-8 and TRBJ1-5, is GAGVSQSPRYKVAKRGQDVALRCDPISGHVSLFWYQQALGQGPEFLTYFQNEAQLDKSGLPSDRFFAERPEGSVSTLKIQRTQQEDSAVYLCASSQKRAPGGEPQHFGDGTRLSIL.

V gene TRBV7-9 combines with J gene TRBJ2-7; D tentatively fits TRBD1 or TRBD2 (6 bases each). In germline, CDR1 is SEHNR, CDR2 FQNEAQ (reference sequence). Trimming removed 7 bases from V and 2 bases from J, with 15 bases in between. There are 14 residues in the CDR3. The CDR3 DNA reads TGTGCCAGCACCACTAGCAGGGGCCCCTACGAGCAGTACTTC. Protein product: CASTTSRGPYEQYF.

The chain combines TRBV30 with TRBJ2-5, with 16 bases aligning to TRBD2. V was clipped by 2 bases and J by 5 bases; unmatched bases: 11. Germline V gives CDR1 GTSNPN, CDR2 SVGIG (reference sequence). There are 18 residues in the CDR3. Here the CDR3 DNA reads TGTGCCTGGAGTAAGGGGACTAGCGGGAGGGCCGGTCGTGAGACCCAGTACTTC. It encodes CAWSKGTSGRAGRETQYF.

The chain has TRBV7-2 and TRBJ1-5; TRBD1 aligns across 8 bases. After removal of 5 bases from V and 2 bases from J, the junction contained 8 bases not matched to a gene. Germline V gene lookup returns CDR1 SGHTA and CDR2 FQGNSA. This CDR3 has 16 residues. The CDR3 sequence is CASSKETGGRNQPQHF. Written as DNA, the CDR3 is TGTGCCAGCAGCAAAGAAACAGGGGGACGCAATCAGCCCCAGCATTTT.

The chain couples TRBV7-2 to TRBJ1-5; D not resolved. Germline V gene data show CDR1 as SGHTA and CDR2 as FQGNSA. This CDR3 comprises 16 residues. V was clipped by 2 bases and J by 5 bases, with 16 bases between them. The DNA of the CDR3 is TGTGCCAGCAGCTTAACTGGAGTTAGCATCGATCAGCCCCAGCATTTT. Translated: CASSLTGVSIDQPQHF.